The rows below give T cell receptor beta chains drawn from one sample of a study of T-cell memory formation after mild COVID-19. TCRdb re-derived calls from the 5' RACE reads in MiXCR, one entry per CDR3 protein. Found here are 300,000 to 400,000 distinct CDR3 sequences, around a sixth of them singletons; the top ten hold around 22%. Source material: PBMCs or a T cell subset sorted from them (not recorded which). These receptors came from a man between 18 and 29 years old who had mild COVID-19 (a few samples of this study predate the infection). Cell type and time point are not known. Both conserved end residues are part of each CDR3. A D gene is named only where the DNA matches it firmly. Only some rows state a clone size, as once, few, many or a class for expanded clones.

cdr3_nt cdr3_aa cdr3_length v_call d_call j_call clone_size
TGTGCCAGCAGCTTAGTAGATGGGCCCCAAGGATCCCTCCACTTT CASSLVDGPQGSLHF 15 TRBV7-2 . TRBJ1-6 .
TGTGCCAGTGAGGGACAGGGCGGGAATTCACCCCTCCACTTT CASEGQGGNSPLHF 14 TRBV12-3/TRBV12-4 TRBD1 TRBJ1-6 .
TGCGCCAGCAGGCAGGACACCGGGGAGCTGTTTTTT CASRQDTGELFF 12 TRBV5-1 . TRBJ2-2 many
TGCGCCAGCAGCGCCCGCGACAGGGAGGGTTCAGATACGCAGTATTTT CASSARDREGSDTQYF 16 TRBV5-1 . TRBJ2-3 .
TGTGCCAGCAGCTCCCGGCGGAATGAGCAGTTCTTC CASSSRRNEQFF 12 TRBV7-9 . TRBJ2-1 few
TGCGCCAGCAGCAACCTAGCGGGTCACACAGATACGCAGTATTTT CASSNLAGHTDTQYF 15 TRBV4-3 TRBD2 TRBJ2-3 few
TGTGCCAGCAGTAGTTACAGGGACTACAATGAGCAGTTCTTC CASSSYRDYNEQFF 14 TRBV28 . TRBJ2-1 few
TGTGCCAGCTCACCACCGGCTAGCTATGAGACCCAGTACTTC CASSPPASYETQYF 14 TRBV18 . TRBJ2-5 many
TGTGCCAGCAGCTCTCGGTGGGGGCAGCAGAGCACCCAGTACTTC CASSSRWGQQSTQYF 15 TRBV7-6 . TRBJ2-5 .
TGTGCCAGCAGCCAGGACAGGGTGCAGGTCGGGCAGTACTTC CASSQDRVQVGQYF 14 TRBV7-2 TRBD1 TRBJ2-7 .
TGCAGCGGGGGGACTAGCGGCTACAATGAGCAGTTCTTC CSGGTSGYNEQFF 13 TRBV29-1 TRBD2 TRBJ2-1 .
TGTGCCAGCAGCTCCGGGACTTTCCAAGAGACCCAGTACTTC CASSSGTFQETQYF 14 TRBV7-2 . TRBJ2-5 .
TGTGCCAGCAGCTCCCCGGAGGCCAGTACTGGCTACACCTTC CASSSPEASTGYTF 14 TRBV7-2 . TRBJ1-2 few
TGTGCCAGCAGCTTATCCGGGACGGCGTCCTACGAGCAGTACTTC CASSLSGTASYEQYF 15 TRBV7-6 . TRBJ2-7 few
TGTGCCAGCAGTTTAGGGTCAGGGCGCACAGATACGCAGTATTTT CASSLGSGRTDTQYF 15 TRBV28 . TRBJ2-3 .
TGTGCCAGCAGCTGGACAACGGGGATTGGCGATACGCAGTATTTT CASSWTTGIGDTQYF 15 TRBV7-2 . TRBJ2-3 many
TGTGCCAGCAGTCTAAGAGATTTATACTATGGCTACACCTTC CASSLRDLYYGYTF 14 TRBV6-2/TRBV6-3 . TRBJ1-2 .
TGTGCCAGCAGTTTAAACCCGGCACAGGGGGGGACCCAGTACTTC CASSLNPAQGGTQYF 15 TRBV12-3/TRBV12-4 TRBD1 TRBJ2-5 few
TGTGCCAGCAGCTCCGACTTGGGGGGGCTTACTGAAGCTTTCTTT CASSSDLGGLTEAFF 15 TRBV11-2 . TRBJ1-1 few
TGTGCCAGCAGTTCAAGGGACAGAACCTTCTACGAGCAGTACTTC CASSSRDRTFYEQYF 15 TRBV7-2 TRBD1 TRBJ2-7 many
TGCAGCATAGGAGTCCCAACTGAAGCTTTCTTT CSIGVPTEAFF 11 TRBV29-1 . TRBJ1-1 .
TGTGCCGGAAGACAGGGGGCCGACACCGGGGAGCTGTTTTTT CAGRQGADTGELFF 14 TRBV7-9 TRBD1 TRBJ2-2 .
TGCGCCAGCAGTGAAAAACTGTTTTTT CASSEKLFF 9 TRBV23-1 . TRBJ1-4 many
TGTGCCTGGAGTGCCTCCGGGGGGCAGGGCTACACCTTC CAWSASGGQGYTF 13 TRBV30 . TRBJ1-2 few
TGCGCCAGCAGCCCCCGGTGGGGGTCGGCCGAGCAGTACTTC CASSPRWGSAEQYF 14 TRBV5-1 . TRBJ2-7 .
TGCAGTGCCCCAGGTGGGGGGGCTGAAGCTTTCTTT CSAPGGGAEAFF 12 TRBV20-1 . TRBJ1-1 .
TGTGCCAGCAGACTAGCGGGGGGGCATGGTGAGCAGTTCTTC CASRLAGGHGEQFF 14 TRBV6-2/TRBV6-3 TRBD2 TRBJ2-1 .